These T cell receptor beta chains were read from a single sample in a study of cytomegalovirus exposure and HLA in healthy donors. Produced via immunoSEQ multiplex PCR; TCRdb's table is partial and in-frame only. Among some 160,000 clones, around 80% were seen once, and the ten largest hold roughly 5%. The specimen sequenced was PBMCs. These TCRs come from a man aged 40-49 years in good health and CMV-seronegative. Both conserved end residues are part of each CDR3. D genes are given only for firm matches. Clone sizes are given selectively: once, few, many, or a class where the clone is expanded.

v_gene	len	abundance	d_gene	j_gene	CDR3nt	CDR3aa
TRBV5-6	16	.	TRBD1	TRBJ2-7	TGTGCCAGCAGCTTCATCTCCGGGACAGGGCTCGGCGAGCAGTACTTC	CASSFISGTGLGEQYF
TRBV6-5	12	.	.	TRBJ1-5	TGTGCCAGCAGTTCAGGGAATCAGCCCCAGCATTTT	CASSSGNQPQHF
TRBV7-2	15	.	TRBD2	TRBJ2-7	TGTGCCAGCAGCTTTGATAGCGGGGCGATCTACGAGCAGTACTTC	CASSFDSGAIYEQYF
TRBV6-4	15	few	.	TRBJ2-3	TGTGCCAGCAGTTCCGGGACACGGGACACAGATACGCAGTATTTT	CASSSGTRDTDTQYF
TRBV7-8	15	.	.	TRBJ1-4	TGTGCCAGCAGCTTGCCAGTGGCGGGGAGTGAAAAACTGTTTTTT	CASSLPVAGSEKLFF
TRBV19	15	few	.	TRBJ1-1	TGTGCCAGTAGTCACACCCCTAGGACGGGGACTGAAGCTTTCTTT	CASSHTPRTGTEAFF
TRBV29-1	17	once	.	TRBJ1-2	TGCAGCGTTGGGGGATATATTCAGGGAAGTCACTACGATGGCTACACCTTC	CSVGGYIQGSHYDGYTF
TRBV7-2	14	.	TRBD2	TRBJ2-5	TGTGCCAGCAGTCTAAGCGGGGGGGGAGGGACCCAGTACTTC	CASSLSGGGGTQYF
TRBV6-5	15	.	.	TRBJ2-7	TGTGCCAGCAAGTGGAGTTCCGGGGAGGTCTACGAGCAGTACTTC	CASKWSSGEVYEQYF
TRBV7-2	15	.	TRBD1	TRBJ1-5	TGTGCCAGCAGCTTGGGACAGGGGGCCAATCAGCCCCAGCATTTT	CASSLGQGANQPQHF
TRBV2	11	once	.	TRBJ2-1	TGTGCCAGCAGGAGGGAGTATGGGCAGTTCTTC	CASRREYGQFF
TRBV7-9	14	.	TRBD1	TRBJ1-2	TGTGCCAGCAGCTCGACGGACAGGGACTATGGCTACACCTTC	CASSSTDRDYGYTF
TRBV21-1	16	.	.	TRBJ2-7	TGTGCCAGCAGCAAAGGGTGGACAGGGATATCCTACGAGCAGTACTTC	CASSKGWTGISYEQYF
TRBV6-1	13	.	.	TRBJ1-1	TGTGCCAGCAGCGCTACAGGGACCACTGAAGCTTTCTTT	CASSATGTTEAFF
TRBV7-2	18	.	.	TRBJ1-6	TGTGCCAGCAGCTTAGTACCACTACAGGGTACCTATAATTCACCCCTCCACTTT	CASSLVPLQGTYNSPLHF
TRBV7-9	15	.	.	TRBJ2-3	TGTGCCAGCAGCGTTACAGGGACCGGCACAGATACGCAGTATTTT	CASSVTGTGTDTQYF
TRBV7-2	14	.	TRBD1	TRBJ2-7	TGTGCCAGCAGCTTAGTCGGGACAGCCTACGAGCAGTACTTC	CASSLVGTAYEQYF
TRBV25-1	15	.	.	TRBJ1-4	TGTGCCAGCAGTGGCGGGGGGGCAACTAATGAAAAACTGTTTTTT	CASSGGGATNEKLFF
TRBV7-8	14	.	.	TRBJ1-5	TGTGCCAGCAGCTTAGGTAGGGACTACCAGCCCCAGCATTTT	CASSLGRDYQPQHF
TRBV7-9	14	.	TRBD1	TRBJ1-2	TGTGCCAGCAGCCCGGGGACAGAATCACTTGGCTACACCTTC	CASSPGTESLGYTF
TRBV6-5	15	.	TRBD1	TRBJ2-1	TGTGCCAGCAGTACCCGGGGCAGGGGGCAGGAGGAGCAGTTCTTC	CASSTRGRGQEEQFF
TRBV5-1	17	.	TRBD1	TRBJ2-6	TGCGCCAGCAGCTCCCCGGGACAGATCTCTGGGGCCAACGTCCTGACTTTC	CASSSPGQISGANVLTF
TRBV7-8	18	.	.	TRBJ2-5	TGTGCCAGCAGTTTAGCGTTCACTCCAGGGAAACTATTGGAGACCCAGTACTTC	CASSLAFTPGKLLETQYF
TRBV5-6	13	.	TRBD1	TRBJ2-7	TGTGCCAGCAGCCGACAGGGGAACTACGAGCAGTACTTC	CASSRQGNYEQYF
TRBV14	16	.	TRBD2	TRBJ2-7	TGTGCCAGCAGCCGTGGGACAACTAGCGGGAACTACGAGCAGTACTTC	CASSRGTTSGNYEQYF
TRBV5-5	12	.	.	TRBJ1-2	TGTGCCAGCAGCCCGGACACCTATGGCTACACCTTC	CASSPDTYGYTF
TRBV4-3	15	few	.	TRBJ1-2	TGCGCCAGCAGCCAAGAGGAGGGGGGGGTCTATGGCTACACCTTC	CASSQEEGGVYGYTF
TRBV4-1	14	few	.	TRBJ1-2	TGCGCCAGCAGCCTAAGTCCAGGATCTTCTGGCTACACCTTC	CASSLSPGSSGYTF
TRBV5-5	13	.	.	TRBJ2-7	TGTGCCAGCAGCTTGGGCACCGCGGGAGAGCAGTACTTC	CASSLGTAGEQYF
TRBV15	12	.	.	TRBJ2-1	TGTGCCACCTTAACAAATCTGAATGAGCAGTTCTTC	CATLTNLNEQFF
TRBV15	12	once	.	TRBJ2-7	TGTGCCACCTCGACAGAGTCCTACGAGCAGTACTTC	CATSTESYEQYF
TRBV6-1	15	.	TRBD2	TRBJ2-3	TGTGCCAGCAGTGACACTAGCGGGGCGACAGATACGCAGTATTTT	CASSDTSGATDTQYF
TRBV6-6	12	.	.	TRBJ2-5	TGTGCCAGCAGGGTCCTACAAGAGACCCAGTACTTC	CASRVLQETQYF
TRBV6-6	15	.	TRBD1	TRBJ2-2	TGTGCCAGCAGTTACCACGGACAGGTCTCCGGGGAGCTGTTTTTT	CASSYHGQVSGELFF
TRBV5-4	15	.	.	TRBJ2-7	TGTGCCAGCAGCTTGCCAGGACAGACAGCCTACGAGCAGTACTTC	CASSLPGQTAYEQYF
TRBV7-7	15	.	TRBD1	TRBJ2-5	TGTGCCAGCAGCCCAGACAGGGGAAGCTGGGAGACCCAGTACTTC	CASSPDRGSWETQYF
TRBV7-2	15	.	TRBD1	TRBJ1-2	TGTGCCAGCAGCCTTGGACAGGGTTTTTTCTATGGCTACACCTTC	CASSLGQGFFYGYTF
TRBV2	15	.	.	TRBJ2-1	TGTGCCAGCAGTGAGGGGCAGGGAAATTACAATGAGCAGTTCTTC	CASSEGQGNYNEQFF
TRBV7-2	15	.	.	TRBJ1-1	TGTGCCAGCAGCTTCTGGACGGGGAGGAAGACTGAAGCTTTCTTT	CASSFWTGRKTEAFF
TRBV19	15	.	TRBD1	TRBJ1-2	TGTGCCAGTAGTGGGGCAGGGGGGTCAAACTATGGCTACACCTTC	CASSGAGGSNYGYTF
TRBV5-1	15	.	.	TRBJ2-7	TGCGCCAGCGGGACCGAGGGACTGGGCTCCTACGAGCAGTACTTC	CASGTEGLGSYEQYF
TRBV2	16	.	.	TRBJ1-3	TGTGCCAGCAGTGGGGAGGACGGATACTCTGGAAACACCATATATTTT	CASSGEDGYSGNTIYF
TRBV6-5	13	few	.	TRBJ2-4	TGTGCCAGCAGTGCCCCAGGGTTGAACATTCAGTACTTC	CASSAPGLNIQYF
TRBV9	17	.	.	TRBJ2-3	TGTGCCAGCAGCGTAGCTGGGCGGGCACAAAGCACAGATACGCAGTATTTT	CASSVAGRAQSTDTQYF
TRBV5-1	15	few	.	TRBJ1-4	TGCGCCAGCAGCTTGGATTTAGGGGGAAATGAAAAACTGTTTTTT	CASSLDLGGNEKLFF
TRBV7-9	15	.	.	TRBJ1-1	TGTGCCAGCAGCCCAGGTGGCTATGGGAACACTGAAGCTTTCTTT	CASSPGGYGNTEAFF
TRBV9	14	.	.	TRBJ2-5	TGTGCCAGCAGCGCACCTTTAGACCAAGAGACCCAGTACTTC	CASSAPLDQETQYF
TRBV6-1	15	.	TRBD1	TRBJ1-6	TGTGCCAGCAGTCTGGGACAGGTGAATAATTCACCCCTCCACTTT	CASSLGQVNNSPLHF
TRBV11-3	13	.	.	TRBJ2-7	TGTGCCAGCAGCTTAAGTTCAGGGTGGGAGCAGTACTTC	CASSLSSGWEQYF
TRBV14	16	.	TRBD1	TRBJ2-3	TGTGCCAGCAGCCCATACTTCGGACAGGGGGCGGATACGCAGTATTTT	CASSPYFGQGADTQYF
TRBV4-1	17	.	TRBD1	TRBJ2-7	TGCGCCAGCAGCCAAGGGGCTGTGGGACAGGCCGCCTACGAGCAGTACTTC	CASSQGAVGQAAYEQYF
TRBV5-1	16	.	TRBD2	TRBJ2-1	TGCGCCAGCAGCTTGGGGGGGACTAGCATAAACAATGAGCAGTTCTTC	CASSLGGTSINNEQFF
TRBV10-3	15	.	.	TRBJ1-2	TGTGCCATCAGTGATCCCAACCTGGGGCTCCTTGGCTACACCTTC	CAISDPNLGLLGYTF